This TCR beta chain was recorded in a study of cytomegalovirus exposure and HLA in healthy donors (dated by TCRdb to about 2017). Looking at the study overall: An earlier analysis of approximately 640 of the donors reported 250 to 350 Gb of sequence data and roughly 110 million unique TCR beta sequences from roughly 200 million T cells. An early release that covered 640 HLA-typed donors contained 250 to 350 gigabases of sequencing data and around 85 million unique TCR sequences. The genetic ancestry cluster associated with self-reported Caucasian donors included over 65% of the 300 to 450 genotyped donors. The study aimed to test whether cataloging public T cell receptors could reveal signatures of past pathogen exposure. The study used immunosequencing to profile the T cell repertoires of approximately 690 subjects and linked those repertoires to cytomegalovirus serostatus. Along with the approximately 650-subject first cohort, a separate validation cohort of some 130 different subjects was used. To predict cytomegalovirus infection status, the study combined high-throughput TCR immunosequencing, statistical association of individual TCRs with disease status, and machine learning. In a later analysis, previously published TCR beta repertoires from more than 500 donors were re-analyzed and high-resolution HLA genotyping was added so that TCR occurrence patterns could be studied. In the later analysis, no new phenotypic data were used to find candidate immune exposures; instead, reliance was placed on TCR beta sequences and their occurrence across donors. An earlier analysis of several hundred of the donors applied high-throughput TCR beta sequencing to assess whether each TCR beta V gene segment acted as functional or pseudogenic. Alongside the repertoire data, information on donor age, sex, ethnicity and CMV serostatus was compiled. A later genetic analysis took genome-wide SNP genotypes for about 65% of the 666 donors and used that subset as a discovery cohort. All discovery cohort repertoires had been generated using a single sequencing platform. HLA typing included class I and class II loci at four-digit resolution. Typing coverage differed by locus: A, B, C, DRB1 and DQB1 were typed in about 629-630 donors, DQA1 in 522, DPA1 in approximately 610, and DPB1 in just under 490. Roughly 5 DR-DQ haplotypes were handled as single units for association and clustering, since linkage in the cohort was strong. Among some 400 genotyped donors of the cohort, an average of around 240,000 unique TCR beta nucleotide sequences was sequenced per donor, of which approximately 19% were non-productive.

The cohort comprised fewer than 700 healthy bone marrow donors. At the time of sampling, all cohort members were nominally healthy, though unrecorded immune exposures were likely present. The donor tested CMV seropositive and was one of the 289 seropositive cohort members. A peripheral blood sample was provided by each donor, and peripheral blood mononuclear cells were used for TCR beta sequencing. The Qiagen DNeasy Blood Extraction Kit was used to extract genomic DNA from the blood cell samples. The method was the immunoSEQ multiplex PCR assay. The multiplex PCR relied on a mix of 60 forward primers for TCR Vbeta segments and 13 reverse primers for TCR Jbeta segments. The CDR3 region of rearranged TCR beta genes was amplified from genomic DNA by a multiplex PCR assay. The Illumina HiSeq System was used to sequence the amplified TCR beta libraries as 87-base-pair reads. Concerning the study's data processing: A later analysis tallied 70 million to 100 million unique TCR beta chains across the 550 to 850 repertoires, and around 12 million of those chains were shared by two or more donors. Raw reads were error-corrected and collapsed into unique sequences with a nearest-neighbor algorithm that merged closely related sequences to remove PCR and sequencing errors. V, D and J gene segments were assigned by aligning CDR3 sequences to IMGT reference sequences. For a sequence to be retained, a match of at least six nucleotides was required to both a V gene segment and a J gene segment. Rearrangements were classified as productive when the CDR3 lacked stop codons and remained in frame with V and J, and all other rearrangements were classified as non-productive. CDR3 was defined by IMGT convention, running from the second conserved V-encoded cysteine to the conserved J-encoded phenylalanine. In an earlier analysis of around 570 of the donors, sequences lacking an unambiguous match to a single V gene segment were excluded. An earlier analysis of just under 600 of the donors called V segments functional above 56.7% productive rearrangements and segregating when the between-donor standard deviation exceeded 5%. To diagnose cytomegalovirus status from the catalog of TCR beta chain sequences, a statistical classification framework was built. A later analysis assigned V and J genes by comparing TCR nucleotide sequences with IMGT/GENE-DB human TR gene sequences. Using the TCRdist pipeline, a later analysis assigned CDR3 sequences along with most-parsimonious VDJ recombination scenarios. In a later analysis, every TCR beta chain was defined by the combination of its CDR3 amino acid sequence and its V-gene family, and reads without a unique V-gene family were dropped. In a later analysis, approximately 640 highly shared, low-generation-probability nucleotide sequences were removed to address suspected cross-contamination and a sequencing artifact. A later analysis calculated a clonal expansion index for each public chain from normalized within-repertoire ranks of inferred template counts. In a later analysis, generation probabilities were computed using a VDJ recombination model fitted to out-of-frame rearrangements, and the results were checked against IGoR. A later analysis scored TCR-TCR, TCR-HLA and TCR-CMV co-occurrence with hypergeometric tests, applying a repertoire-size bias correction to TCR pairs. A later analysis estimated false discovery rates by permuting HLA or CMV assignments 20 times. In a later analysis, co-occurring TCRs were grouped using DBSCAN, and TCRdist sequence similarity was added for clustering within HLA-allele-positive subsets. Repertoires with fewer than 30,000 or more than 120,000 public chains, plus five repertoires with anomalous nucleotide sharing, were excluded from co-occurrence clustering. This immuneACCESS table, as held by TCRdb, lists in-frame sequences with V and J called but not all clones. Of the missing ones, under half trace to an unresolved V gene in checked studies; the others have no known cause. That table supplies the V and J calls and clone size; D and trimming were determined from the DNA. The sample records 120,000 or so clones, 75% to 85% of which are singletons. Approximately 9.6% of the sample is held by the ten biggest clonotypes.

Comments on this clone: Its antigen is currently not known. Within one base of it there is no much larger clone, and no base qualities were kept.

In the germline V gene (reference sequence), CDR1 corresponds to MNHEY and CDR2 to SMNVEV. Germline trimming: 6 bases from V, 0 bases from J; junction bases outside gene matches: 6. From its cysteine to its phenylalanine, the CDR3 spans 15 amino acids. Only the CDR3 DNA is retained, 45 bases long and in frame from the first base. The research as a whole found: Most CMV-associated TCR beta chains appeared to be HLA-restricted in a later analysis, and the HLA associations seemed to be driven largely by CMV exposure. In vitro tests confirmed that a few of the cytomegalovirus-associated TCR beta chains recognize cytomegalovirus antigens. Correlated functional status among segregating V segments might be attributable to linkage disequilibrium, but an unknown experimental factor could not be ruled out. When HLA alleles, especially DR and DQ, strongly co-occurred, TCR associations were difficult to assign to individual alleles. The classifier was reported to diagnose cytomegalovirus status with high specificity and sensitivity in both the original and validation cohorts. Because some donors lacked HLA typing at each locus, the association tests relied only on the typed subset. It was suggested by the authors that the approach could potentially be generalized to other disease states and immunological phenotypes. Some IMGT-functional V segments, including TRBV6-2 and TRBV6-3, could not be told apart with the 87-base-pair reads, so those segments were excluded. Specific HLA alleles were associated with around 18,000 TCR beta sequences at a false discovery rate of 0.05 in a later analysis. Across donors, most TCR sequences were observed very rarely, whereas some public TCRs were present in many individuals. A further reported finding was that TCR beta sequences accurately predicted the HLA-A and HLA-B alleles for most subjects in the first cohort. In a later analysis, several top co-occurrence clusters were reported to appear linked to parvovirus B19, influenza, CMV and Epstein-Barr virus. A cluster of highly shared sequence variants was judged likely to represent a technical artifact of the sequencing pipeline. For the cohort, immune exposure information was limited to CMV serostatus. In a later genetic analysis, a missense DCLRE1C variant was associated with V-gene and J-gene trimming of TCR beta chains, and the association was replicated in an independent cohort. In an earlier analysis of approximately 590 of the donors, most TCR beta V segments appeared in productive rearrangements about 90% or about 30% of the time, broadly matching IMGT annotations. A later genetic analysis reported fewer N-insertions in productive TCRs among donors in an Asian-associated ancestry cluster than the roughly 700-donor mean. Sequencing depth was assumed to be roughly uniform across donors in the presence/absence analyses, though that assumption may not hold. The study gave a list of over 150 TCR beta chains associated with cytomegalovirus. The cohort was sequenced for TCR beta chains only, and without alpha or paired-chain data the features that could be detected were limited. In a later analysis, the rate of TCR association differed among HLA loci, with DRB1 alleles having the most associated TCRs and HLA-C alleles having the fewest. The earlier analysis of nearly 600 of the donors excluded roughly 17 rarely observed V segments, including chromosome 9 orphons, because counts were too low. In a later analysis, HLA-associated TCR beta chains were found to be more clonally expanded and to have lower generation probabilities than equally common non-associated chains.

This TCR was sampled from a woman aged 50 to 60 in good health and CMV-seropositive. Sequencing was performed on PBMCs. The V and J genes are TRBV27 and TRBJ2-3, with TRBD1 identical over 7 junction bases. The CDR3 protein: CASRRGTASTDTQYF. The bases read TGTGCCAGCAGGAGAGGGACAGCGAGCACAGATACGCAGTATTTT.